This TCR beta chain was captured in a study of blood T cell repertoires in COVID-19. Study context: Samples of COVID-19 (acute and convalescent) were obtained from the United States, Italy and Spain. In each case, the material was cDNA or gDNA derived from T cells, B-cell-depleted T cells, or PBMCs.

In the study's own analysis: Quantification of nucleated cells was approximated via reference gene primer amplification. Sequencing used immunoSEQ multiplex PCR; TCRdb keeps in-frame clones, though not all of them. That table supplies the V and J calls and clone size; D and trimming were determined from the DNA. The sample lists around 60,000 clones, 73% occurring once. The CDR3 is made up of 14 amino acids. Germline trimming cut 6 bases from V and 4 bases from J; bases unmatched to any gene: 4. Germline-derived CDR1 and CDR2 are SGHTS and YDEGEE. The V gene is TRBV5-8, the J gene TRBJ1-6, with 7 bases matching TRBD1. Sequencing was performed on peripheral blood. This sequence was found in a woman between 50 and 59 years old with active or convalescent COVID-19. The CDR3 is CASTLTGYNSPLHF. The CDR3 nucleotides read TGTGCCAGCACCCTGACAGGGTATAATTCACCCCTCCACTTT.